This T cell receptor (beta chain) stems from a study of T cell responses to AZD1222 COVID-19 vaccine. In the case of this clone: Antigen unknown.

General study results and limits: A rise in Spike-specific TCR breadth and depth followed two AZD1222 doses. Most donors were white British and more were female, and clonal diversity was possibly underestimated. Sampling captured repertoires only after the peak T cell response.

Investigators merged groups given second doses at roughly 4 or roughly 12 weeks. After removal of 10 bases from V and 7 bases from J, the junction contained 9 bases not matched to a gene. Germline V gene data show CDR1 as LNHDA and CDR2 as SQIVND (reference sequence). This CDR3 contains 13 residues. Libraries were prepared by immunoSEQ multiplex PCR; TCRdb keeps only in-frame clonotypes and omits some of them. The repertoire has 140,000 or so clones, roughly 90% of them found once; the top ten carry 1.5% to 2%. This rearrangement joins TRBV19 to TRBJ2-1, with 8 bases matching TRBD2. This clonotype originated in an adult who received the AZD1222 COVID-19 vaccine. Sequencing used peripheral blood, obtained 28 days after the second AZD1222 dose. The CDR3 DNA follows: TGTGCCACTCAGCCGGGAGGGGGAAATGAGCAGTTCTTC. Residues: CATQPGGGNEQFF.